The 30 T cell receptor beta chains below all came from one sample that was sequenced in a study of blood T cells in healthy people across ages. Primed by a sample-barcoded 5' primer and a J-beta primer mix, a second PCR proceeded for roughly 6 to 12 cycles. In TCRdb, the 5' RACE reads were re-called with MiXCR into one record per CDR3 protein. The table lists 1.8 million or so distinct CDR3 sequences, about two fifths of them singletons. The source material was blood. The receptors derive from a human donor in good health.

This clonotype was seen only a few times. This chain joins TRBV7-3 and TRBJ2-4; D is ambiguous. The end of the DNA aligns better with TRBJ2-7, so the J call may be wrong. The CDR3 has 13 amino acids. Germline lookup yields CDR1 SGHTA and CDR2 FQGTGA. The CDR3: CASSPVANYEQYF. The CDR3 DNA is TGTGCCAGCAGCCCGGTGGCCAACTACGAGCAGTACTTC.

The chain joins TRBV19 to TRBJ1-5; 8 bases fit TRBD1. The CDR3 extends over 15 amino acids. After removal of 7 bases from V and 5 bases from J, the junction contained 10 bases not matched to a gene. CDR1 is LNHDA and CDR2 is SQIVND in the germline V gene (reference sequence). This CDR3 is CASTFVQDRDQPQHF. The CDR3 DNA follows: TGTGCCAGTACTTTTGTCCAGGACAGGGATCAGCCCCAGCATTTT.

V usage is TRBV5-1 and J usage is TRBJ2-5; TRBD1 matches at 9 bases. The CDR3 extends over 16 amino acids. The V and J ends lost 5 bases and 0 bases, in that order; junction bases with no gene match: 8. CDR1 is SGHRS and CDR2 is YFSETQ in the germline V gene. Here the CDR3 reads CASRTLDRGYQETQYF. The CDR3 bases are TGCGCCAGCAGGACCCTCGACAGGGGGTACCAAGAGACCCAGTACTTC. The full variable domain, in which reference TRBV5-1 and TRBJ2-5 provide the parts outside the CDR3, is KAGVTQTPRYLIKTRGQQVTLSCSPISGHRSVSWYQQTPGQGLQFLFEYFSETQRNKGNFPGRFSGRQFSNSRSEMNVSTLELGDSALYLCASRTLDRGYQETQYFGPGTRLLVL.

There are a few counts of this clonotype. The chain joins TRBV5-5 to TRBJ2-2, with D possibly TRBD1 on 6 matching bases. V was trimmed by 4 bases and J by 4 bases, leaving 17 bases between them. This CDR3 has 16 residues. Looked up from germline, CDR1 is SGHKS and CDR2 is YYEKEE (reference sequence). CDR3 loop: CASSQPSDSGTGELFF. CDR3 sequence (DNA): TGTGCCAGCAGCCAACCATCGGACAGTGGCACCGGGGAGCTGTTTTTT.

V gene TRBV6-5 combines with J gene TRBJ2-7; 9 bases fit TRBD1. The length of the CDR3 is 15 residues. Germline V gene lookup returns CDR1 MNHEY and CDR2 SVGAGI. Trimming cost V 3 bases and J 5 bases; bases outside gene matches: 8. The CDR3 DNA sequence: TGTGCCAGCAGTTATATGGGGACAGGGACCCACGAGCAGTACTTC. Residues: CASSYMGTGTHEQYF.

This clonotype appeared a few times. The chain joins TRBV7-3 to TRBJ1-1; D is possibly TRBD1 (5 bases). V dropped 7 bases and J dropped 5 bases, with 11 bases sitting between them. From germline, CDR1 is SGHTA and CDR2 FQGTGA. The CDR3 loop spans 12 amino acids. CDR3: CASILGGTEAFF. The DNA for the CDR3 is TGTGCCAGCATCCTGGGGGGGACTGAAGCTTTCTTT. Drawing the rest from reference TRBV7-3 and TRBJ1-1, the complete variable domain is GAGVSQTPSNKVTEKGKYVELRCDPISGHTALYWYRQSLGQGPEFLIYFQGTGAADDSGLPNDRFFAVRPEGSVSTLKIQRTERGDSAVYLCASILGGTEAFFGQGTRLTVV.

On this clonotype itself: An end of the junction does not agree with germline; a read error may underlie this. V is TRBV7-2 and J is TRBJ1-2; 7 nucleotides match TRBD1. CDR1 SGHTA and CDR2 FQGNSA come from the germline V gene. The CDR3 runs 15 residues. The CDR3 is CASSTERDSSYGHTF. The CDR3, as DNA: TGTGCCAGCAGCACGGAGAGGGACAGTAGTTATGGCCACACCTTC.

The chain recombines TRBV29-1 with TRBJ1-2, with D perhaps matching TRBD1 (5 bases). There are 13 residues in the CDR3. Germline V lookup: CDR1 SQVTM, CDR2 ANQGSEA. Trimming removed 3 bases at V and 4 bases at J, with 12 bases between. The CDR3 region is CSVDPQGGYGYTF. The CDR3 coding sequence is TGCAGCGTTGACCCTCAGGGAGGCTATGGCTACACCTTC.

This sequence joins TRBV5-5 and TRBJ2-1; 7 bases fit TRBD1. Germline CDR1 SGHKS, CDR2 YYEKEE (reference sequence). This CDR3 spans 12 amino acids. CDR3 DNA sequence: TGTGCGGTGACAGGGATGGGTAATGAGCAGTTCTTC. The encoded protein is CAVTGMGNEQFF. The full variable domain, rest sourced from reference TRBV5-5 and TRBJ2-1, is DAGVTQSPTHLIKTRGQQVTLRCSPISGHKSVSWYQQVLGQGPQFIFQYYEKEERGRGNFPDRFSARQFPNYSSELNVNALLLGDSALYLCAVTGMGNEQFFGPGTRLTVL.

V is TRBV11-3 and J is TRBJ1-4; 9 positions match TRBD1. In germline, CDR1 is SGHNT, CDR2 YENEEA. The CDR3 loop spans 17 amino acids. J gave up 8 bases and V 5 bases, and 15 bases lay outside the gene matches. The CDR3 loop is CASSRQQGAGLGEKLFF. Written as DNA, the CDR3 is TGTGCCAGCAGCAGACAACAGGGGGCTGGGTTAGGCGAAAAACTGTTTTTT. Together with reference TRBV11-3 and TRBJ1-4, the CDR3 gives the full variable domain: EAGVVQSPRYKIIEKKQPVAFWCNPISGHNTLYWYLQNLGQGPELLIRYENEEAVDDSQLPKDRFSAERLKGVDSTLKIQPAELGDSAVYLCASSRQQGAGLGEKLFFGSGTQLSVL.

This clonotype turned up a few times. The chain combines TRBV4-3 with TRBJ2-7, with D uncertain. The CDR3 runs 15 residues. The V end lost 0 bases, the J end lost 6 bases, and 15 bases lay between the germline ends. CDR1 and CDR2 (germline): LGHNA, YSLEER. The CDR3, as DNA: TGCGCCAGCAGCCAAGATTTCCTAAGTGGCCCCGAGCAGTACTTC. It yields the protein CASSQDFLSGPEQYF.

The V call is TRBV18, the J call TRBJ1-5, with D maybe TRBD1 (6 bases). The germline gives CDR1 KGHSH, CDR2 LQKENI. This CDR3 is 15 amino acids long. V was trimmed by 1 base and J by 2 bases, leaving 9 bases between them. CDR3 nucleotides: TGTGCCAGCTCACCACAACAGGGACGCAATCAGCCCCAGCATTTT. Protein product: CASSPQQGRNQPQHF.

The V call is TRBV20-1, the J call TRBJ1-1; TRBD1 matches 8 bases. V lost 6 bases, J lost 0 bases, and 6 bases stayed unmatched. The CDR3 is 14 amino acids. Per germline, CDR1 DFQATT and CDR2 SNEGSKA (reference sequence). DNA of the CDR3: TGCAGTGCGAGGACAGGGATCCTGAACACTGAAGCTTTCTTT. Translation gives CSARTGILNTEAFF.

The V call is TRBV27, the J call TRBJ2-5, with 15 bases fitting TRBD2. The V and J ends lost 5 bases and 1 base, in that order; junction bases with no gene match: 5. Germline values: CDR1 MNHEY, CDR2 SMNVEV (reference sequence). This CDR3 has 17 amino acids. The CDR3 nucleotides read TGTGCCAGCAGTACCGGGACTAGCGGGGGGCCCCAAGAGACCCAGTACTTC. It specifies CASSTGTSGGPQETQYF.

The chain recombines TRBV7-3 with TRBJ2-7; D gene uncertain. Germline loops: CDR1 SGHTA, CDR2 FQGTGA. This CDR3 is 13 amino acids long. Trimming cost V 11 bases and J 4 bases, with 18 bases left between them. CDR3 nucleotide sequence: TGTGCCGGCATAGTTAGGGCCTTTTACGAGCAGTACTTC. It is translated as CAGIVRAFYEQYF.

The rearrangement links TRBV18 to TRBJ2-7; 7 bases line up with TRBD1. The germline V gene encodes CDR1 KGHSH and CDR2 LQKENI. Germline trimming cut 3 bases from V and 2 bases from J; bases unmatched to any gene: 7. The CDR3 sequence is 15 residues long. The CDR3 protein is CASSPNEGGTYEQYF. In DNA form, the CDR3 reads TGTGCCAGCTCACCTAACGAAGGGGGCACCTACGAGCAGTACTTC.

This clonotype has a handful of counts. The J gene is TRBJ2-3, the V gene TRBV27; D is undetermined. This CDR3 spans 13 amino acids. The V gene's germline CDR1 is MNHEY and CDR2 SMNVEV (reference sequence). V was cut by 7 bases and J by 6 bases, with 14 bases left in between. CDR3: CASKVAESDTQYF. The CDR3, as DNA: TGTGCCAGCAAGGTGGCAGAATCCGATACGCAGTATTTT.

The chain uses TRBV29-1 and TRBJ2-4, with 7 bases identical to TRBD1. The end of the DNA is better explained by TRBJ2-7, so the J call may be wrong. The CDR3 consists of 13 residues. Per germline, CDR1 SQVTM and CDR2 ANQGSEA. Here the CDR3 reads CSVETTGSDEQYF. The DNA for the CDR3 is TGCAGCGTTGAAACGACAGGGTCCGACGAGCAGTACTTC.

The CDR3: CASSQGILEDLTDTQYF. The CDR3 bases are TGTGCCAGCAGCCAAGGGATTCTGGAGGACCTCACAGATACGCAGTATTTT. The chain employs TRBV4-2 and TRBJ2-3; tentatively, D is TRBD2 (5 bases). The ends were cut back, 1 base at V and 2 bases at J, with 16 bases in the middle. This CDR3 has 17 residues. The germline V gene has CDR1 LGHNA and CDR2 YNFKEQ.

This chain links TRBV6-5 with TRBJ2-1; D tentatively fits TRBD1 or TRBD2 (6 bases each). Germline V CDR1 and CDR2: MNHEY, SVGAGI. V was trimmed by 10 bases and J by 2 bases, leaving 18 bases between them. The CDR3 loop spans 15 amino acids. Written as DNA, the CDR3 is TGTGCCACCTTGGGGAGGTCAGGGGCCTACAATGAGCAGTTCTTC. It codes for CATLGRSGAYNEQFF.

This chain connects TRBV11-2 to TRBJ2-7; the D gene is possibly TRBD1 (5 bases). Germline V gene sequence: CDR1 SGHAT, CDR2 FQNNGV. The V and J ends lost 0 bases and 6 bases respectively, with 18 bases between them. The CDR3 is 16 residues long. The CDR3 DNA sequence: TGTGCCAGCAGCTTAGAGGGGCAGGCCATCTCTCCCGAGCAGTACTTC. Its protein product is CASSLEGQAISPEQYF. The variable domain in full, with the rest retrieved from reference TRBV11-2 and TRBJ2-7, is EAGVAQSPRYKIIEKRQSVAFWCNPISGHATLYWYQQILGQGPKLLIQFQNNGVVDDSQLPKDRFSAERLKGVDSTLKIQPAKLEDSAVYLCASSLEGQAISPEQYFGPGTRLTVT.

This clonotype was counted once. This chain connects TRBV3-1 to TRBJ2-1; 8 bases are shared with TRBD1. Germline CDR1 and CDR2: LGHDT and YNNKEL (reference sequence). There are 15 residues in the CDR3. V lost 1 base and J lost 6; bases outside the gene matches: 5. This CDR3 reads CASSQVGQVTNEQFF. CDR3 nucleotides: TGTGCCAGCAGCCAAGTGGGACAGGTGACCAATGAGCAGTTCTTC.

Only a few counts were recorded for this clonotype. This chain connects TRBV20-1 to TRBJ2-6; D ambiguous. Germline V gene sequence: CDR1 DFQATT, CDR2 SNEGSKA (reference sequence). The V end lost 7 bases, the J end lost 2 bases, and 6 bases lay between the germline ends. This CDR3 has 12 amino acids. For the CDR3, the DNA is TGCAGTGGGGTAGCTGGGGCCAACGTCCTGACTTTC. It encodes CSGVAGANVLTF.

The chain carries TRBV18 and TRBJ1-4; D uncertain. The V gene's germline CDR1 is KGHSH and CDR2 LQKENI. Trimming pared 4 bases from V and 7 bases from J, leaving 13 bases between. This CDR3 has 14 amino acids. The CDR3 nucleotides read TGTGCCAGCTCACATTATCAGGAGGGTGAAAAACTGTTTTTT. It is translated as CASSHYQEGEKLFF.

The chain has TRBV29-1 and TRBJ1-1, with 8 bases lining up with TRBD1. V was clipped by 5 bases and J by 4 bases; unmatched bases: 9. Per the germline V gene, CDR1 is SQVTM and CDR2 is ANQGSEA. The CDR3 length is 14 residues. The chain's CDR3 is CSVIPDRVGTEAFF. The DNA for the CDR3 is TGCAGCGTTATCCCGGACAGGGTGGGCACTGAAGCTTTCTTT.

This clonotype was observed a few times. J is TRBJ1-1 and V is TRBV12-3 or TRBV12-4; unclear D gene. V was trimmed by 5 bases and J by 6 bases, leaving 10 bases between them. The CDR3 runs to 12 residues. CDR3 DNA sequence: TGTGCCAGCAGTCCGAATTGGGCTGAAGCTTTCTTT. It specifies CASSPNWAEAFF.

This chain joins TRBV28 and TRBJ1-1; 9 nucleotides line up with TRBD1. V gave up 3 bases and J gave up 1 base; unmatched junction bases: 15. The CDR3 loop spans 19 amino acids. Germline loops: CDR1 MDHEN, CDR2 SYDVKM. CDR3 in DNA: TGTGCCAGCAGTTTGTCTCGCCTCGGGACAGGGAATCGGAACACTGAAGCTTTCTTT. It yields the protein CASSLSRLGTGNRNTEAFF.

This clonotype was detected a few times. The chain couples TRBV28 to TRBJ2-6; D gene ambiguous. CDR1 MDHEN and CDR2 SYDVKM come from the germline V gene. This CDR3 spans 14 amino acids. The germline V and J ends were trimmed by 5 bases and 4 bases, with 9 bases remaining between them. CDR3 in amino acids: CASSPNRGANVLTF. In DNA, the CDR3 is TGTGCCAGCAGTCCCAATAGGGGGGCCAACGTCCTGACTTTC.

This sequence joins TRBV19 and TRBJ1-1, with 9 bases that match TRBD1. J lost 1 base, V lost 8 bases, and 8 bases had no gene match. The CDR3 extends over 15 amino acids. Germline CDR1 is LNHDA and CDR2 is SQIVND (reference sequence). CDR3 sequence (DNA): TGTGCCAGTTCGGACAGGGGAAGGTCGAACACTGAAGCTTTCTTT. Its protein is CASSDRGRSNTEAFF.

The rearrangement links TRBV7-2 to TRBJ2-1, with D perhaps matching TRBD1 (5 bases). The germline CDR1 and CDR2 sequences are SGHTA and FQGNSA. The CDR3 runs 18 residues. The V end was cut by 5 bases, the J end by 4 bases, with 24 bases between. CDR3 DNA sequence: TGTGCCAGCAGCGATCCTGGGGCAGGACCTTTAATTTACAATGAGCAGTTCTTC. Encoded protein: CASSDPGAGPLIYNEQFF.